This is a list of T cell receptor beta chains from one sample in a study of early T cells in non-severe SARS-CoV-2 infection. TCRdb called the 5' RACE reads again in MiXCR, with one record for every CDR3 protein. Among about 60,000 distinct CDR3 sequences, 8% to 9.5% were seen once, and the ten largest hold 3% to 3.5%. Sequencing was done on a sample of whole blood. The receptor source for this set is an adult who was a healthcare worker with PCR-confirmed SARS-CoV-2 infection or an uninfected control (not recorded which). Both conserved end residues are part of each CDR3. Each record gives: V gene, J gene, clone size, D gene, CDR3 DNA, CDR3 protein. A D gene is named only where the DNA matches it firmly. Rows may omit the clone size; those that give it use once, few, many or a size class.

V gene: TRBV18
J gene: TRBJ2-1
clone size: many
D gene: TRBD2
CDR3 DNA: TGTGCCAGCTCACCAAGGACTAGCGGAGACAATGAGCAGTTCTTC
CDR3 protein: CASSPRTSGDNEQFF

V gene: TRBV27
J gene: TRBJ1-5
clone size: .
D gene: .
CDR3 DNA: TGTGCCAGCAGTTCTGCGGGTGGACGTCAGCCCCAGCATTTT
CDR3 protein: CASSSAGGRQPQHF

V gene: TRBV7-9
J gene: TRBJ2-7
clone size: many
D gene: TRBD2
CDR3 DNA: TGTGCCAGCAGCTTAGAAGCGGGAATCTACGAGCAGTACTTC
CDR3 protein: CASSLEAGIYEQYF

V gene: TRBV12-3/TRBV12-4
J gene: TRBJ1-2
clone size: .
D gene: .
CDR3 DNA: TGTGCCAGCAGTTTCGGCATCTATGGCTACACCTTC
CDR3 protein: CASSFGIYGYTF

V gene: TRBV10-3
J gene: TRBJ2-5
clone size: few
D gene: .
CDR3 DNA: TGTGCCATCAGTGAGGGTCAACCGACCCAAGAGACCCAGTACTTC
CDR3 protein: CAISEGQPTQETQYF

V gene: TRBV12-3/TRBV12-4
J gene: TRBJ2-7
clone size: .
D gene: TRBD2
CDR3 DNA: TGTGCCAGCAGACTCGGGACTAGCAGTTACGAGCAGTACTTC
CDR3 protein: CASRLGTSSYEQYF

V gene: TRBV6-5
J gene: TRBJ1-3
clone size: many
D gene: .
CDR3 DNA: TGTGCCAGCAGTTACTCAGGACCCTCTGGAAACACCATATATTTT
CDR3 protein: CASSYSGPSGNTIYF

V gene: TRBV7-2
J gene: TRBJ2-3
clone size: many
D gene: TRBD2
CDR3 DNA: TGTGCCAGCAGCTTAGAAGTAGGGCTAGCGGGAATAGATACGCAGTATTTT
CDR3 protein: CASSLEVGLAGIDTQYF

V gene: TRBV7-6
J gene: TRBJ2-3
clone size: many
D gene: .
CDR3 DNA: TGTGCCAGCACCCCAACCTGGTCGGGGGTGGGAGATACGCAGTATTTT
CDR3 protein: CASTPTWSGVGDTQYF

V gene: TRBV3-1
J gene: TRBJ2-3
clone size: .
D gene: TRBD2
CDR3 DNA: TGTGCCAGCAGCCCCTATACTAGCGGGAGTGGAGATACGCAGTATTTT
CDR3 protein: CASSPYTSGSGDTQYF

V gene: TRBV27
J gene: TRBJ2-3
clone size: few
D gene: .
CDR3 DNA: TGTGCCAGCAGTCGTATGGTGACCGGCCTAGCAGATACGCAGTATTTT
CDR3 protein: CASSRMVTGLADTQYF

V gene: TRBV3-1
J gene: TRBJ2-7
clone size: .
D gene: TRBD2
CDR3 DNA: TGTGCCAGCAGCCCTAGCGGACTCTACGAGCAGTACTTC
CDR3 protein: CASSPSGLYEQYF

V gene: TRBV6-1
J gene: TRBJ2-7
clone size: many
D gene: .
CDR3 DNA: TGTGCCAGCAGTGAAAGCGGGCCTAGAGGGGGAGAGCAGTACTTC
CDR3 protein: CASSESGPRGGEQYF

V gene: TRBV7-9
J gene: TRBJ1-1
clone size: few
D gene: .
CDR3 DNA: TGTGCCAGCAGCCCAACGACTATCATGAACACTGAAGCTTTCTTT
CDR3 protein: CASSPTTIMNTEAFF

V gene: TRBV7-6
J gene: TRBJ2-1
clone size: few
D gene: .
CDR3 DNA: TGTGCCAGCAGCTTAGCGCTAGGAGCCTCACCCTCAAGCTCCTACAATGAGCAGTTCTTC
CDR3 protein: CASSLALGASPSSSYNEQFF

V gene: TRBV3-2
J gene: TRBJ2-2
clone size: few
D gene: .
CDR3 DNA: TGTGCCAGCAGCCAAGCGACTCGGGACCCCGGGGAGCTGTTTTTT
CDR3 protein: CASSQATRDPGELFF

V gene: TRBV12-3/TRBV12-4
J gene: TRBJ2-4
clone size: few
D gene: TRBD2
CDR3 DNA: TGTGCCAGCAGTACAACGGGACTAGCTCCATTAGCCAAAAACATTCAGTACTTC
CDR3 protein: CASSTTGLAPLAKNIQYF

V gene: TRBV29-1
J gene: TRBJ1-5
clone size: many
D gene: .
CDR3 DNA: TGCAGCGACCCAGGGGAGAAAGGGCAGCCCCAGCATTTT
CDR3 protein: CSDPGEKGQPQHF

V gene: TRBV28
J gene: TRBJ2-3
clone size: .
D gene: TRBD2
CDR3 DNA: TGTGCCAGCATTGTGGCGGGAGGGATGACAGATACGCAGTATTTT
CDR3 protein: CASIVAGGMTDTQYF

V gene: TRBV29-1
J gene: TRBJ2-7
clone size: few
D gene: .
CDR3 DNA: TGCAGCGTAAGGGGCAGGGGGGAATACGAGCAGTACTTC
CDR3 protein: CSVRGRGEYEQYF

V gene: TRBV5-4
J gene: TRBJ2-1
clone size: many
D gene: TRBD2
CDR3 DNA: TGTGCCAGCAGCTGGACTAGCGGGATGTCCTACAATGAGCAGTTCTTC
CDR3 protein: CASSWTSGMSYNEQFF

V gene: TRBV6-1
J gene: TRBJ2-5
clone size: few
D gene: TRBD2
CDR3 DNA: TGTGCCAGCAGTGACCAGCGGGGGAGCGGGACCCAGTACTTC
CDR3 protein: CASSDQRGSGTQYF

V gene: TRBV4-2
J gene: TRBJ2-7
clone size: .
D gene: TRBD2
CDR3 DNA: TGTGCCAGCAGCGCCCGACTAGCGGGACTCGAGCAGTACTTC
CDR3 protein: CASSARLAGLEQYF

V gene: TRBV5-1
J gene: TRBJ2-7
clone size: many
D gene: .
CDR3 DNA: TGCGCCAGCAGCTTGGCGTCCGGGGGTGACTACGAGCAGTACTTC
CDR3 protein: CASSLASGGDYEQYF

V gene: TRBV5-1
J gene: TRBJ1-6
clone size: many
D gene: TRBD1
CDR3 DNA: TGCGCCAGCGGCCGAGAGGGACAGGGAGACAATTCACCCCTCCACTTT
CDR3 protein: CASGREGQGDNSPLHF

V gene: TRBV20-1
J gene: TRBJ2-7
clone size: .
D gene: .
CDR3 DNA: TGCAGTGCTAGAGGCAGGAGCTCCTACGAGCAGTACTTC
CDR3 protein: CSARGRSSYEQYF

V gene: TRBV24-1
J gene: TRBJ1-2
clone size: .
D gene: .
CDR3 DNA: TGTGCCACCAGTGTTCGGGACGGCTATGGCTACACCTTC
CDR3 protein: CATSVRDGYGYTF

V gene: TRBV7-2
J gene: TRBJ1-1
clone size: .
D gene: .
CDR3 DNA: TGTGCCAGCAGCCCCAATTTTTTTATGAACACTGAAGCTTTCTTT
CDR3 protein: CASSPNFFMNTEAFF

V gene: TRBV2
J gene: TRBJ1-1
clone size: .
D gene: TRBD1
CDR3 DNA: TGTGCCAGCAGGACCGGACAGGGGGCGAGGGCTGAAGCTTTCTTT
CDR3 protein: CASRTGQGARAEAFF

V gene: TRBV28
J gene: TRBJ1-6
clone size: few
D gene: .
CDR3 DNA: TGTGCCAGCAGTTCCCATAATTCACCCCTCCACTTT
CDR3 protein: CASSSHNSPLHF

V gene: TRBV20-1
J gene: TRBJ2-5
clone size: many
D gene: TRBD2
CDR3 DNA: TGCAGTGCTACTTGGGCCCTAGCGGGAGACGGAGAGACCCAGTACTTC
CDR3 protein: CSATWALAGDGETQYF

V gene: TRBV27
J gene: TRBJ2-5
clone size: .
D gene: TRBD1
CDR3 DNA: TGTGCCAGCAGTTCCTTCGACAGGGGGCCAGAGACCCAGTACTTC
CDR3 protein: CASSSFDRGPETQYF

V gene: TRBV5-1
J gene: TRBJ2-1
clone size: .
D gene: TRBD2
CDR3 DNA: TGCGCCAGCAGCAAAGAGCCGGGACTAGCGGGATTCGTTGAGCAGTTCTTC
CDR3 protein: CASSKEPGLAGFVEQFF

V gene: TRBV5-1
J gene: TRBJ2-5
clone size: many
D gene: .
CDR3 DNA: TGCGCCAGCACCCTCGAATTCCAAGAGACCCAGTACTTC
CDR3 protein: CASTLEFQETQYF

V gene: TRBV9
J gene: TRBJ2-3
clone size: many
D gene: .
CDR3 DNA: TGTGCCAGCAGCACCGGGACTCAACCCGGGGGTACGCAGTATTTT
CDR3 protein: CASSTGTQPGGTQYF

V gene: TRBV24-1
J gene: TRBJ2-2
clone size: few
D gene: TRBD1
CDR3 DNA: TGTGCCACCAGTGATCCAGGAGGACAGGGGGCATCCGGGGAGCTGTTTTTT
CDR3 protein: CATSDPGGQGASGELFF

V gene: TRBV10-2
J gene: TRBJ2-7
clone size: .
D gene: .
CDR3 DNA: TGCGCCAGCAGTGAGTCTTACGAGCAGTACTTC
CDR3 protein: CASSESYEQYF

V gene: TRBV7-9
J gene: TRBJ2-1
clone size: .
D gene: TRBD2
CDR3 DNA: TGTGCCAGCAGCTCTGGACTAGCGGGAGGGCCAACGAATGAGCAGTTCTTC
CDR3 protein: CASSSGLAGGPTNEQFF

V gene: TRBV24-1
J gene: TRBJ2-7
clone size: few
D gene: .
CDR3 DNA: TGTGCCACCAGTGAAAAAAGACAGGACTCCTACGAGCAGTACTTC
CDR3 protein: CATSEKRQDSYEQYF

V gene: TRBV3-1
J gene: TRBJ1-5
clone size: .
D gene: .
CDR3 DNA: TGTGCCAGCAGCCAAGATACCAGAAATCAGCCCCAGCATTTT
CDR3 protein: CASSQDTRNQPQHF

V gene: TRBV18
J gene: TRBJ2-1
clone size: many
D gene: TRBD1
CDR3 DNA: TGTGCCAGCTCACCGGGGACAGGGAGCTACAATGAGCAGTTCTTC
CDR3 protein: CASSPGTGSYNEQFF

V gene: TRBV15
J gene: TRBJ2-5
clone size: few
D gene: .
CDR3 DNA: TGTGCCACCAGCAGAGATTCGTGGGGGACCCAGTACTTC
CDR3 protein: CATSRDSWGTQYF

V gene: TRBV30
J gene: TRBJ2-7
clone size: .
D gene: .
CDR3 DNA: TGTGCCTCGGGACTTTCTCCCTACGAGCAGTACTTC
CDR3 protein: CASGLSPYEQYF

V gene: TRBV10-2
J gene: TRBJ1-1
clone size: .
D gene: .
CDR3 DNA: TGCGCCAGCACCGGGTTATTGAACACTGAAGCTTTCTTT
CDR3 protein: CASTGLLNTEAFF

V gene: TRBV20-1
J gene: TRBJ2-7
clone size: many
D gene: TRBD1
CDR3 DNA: TGCAGTGCTATCCCTTTGGGGACAGCAACCTACGAGCAGTACTTC
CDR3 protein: CSAIPLGTATYEQYF

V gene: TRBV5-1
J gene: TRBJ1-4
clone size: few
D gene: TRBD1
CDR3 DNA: TGCGCCAGCAGCTTCGGACAGGGTCTTGCAACTAATGAAAAACTGTTTTTT
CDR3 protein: CASSFGQGLATNEKLFF

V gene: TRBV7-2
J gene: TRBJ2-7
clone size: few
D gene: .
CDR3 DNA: TGTGCCAGCAGCTTACAGGGCCAGAGCTCCTACGAGCAGTACTTC
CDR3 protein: CASSLQGQSSYEQYF

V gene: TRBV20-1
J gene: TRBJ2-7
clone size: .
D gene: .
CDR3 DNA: TGCAGTGCTAGGGTCCTGGGACGTGACTCCTACGAGCAGTACTTC
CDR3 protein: CSARVLGRDSYEQYF

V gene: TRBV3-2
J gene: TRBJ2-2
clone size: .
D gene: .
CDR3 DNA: TGTGCCAGCAGACGTACGGGAAACCCAAAGAACACCGGGGAGCTGTTTTTT
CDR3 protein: CASRRTGNPKNTGELFF

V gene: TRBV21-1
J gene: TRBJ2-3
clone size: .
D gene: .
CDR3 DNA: TGTGCCAGCAGAGTAGCGTGGCGCACAGATACGCAGTATTTT
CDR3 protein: CASRVAWRTDTQYF

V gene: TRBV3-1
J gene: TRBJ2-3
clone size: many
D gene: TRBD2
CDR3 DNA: TGTGCCAGCAGCCAAGGGCGGGAGAGCGGGGGTGGCACAGATACGCAGTATTTT
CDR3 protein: CASSQGRESGGGTDTQYF

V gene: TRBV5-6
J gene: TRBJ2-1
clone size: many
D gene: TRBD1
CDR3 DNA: TGTGCCAGCAGCCCAACAGGGGGCGTATACGATGAGCAGTTCTTC
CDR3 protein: CASSPTGGVYDEQFF

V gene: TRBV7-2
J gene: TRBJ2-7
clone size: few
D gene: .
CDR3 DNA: TGTGCCAGCGCCGGGTCCTACGAGCAGTACTTC
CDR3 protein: CASAGSYEQYF

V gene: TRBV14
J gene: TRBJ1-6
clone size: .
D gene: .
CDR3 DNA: TGTGCCAGCAGCCAAGCCGGCCCGGCCTATTCACCCCTCCACTTT
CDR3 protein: CASSQAGPAYSPLHF

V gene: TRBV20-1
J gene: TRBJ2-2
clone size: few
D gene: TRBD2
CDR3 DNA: TGCAGTGCTGTATCCGGGACTAGCTACACCGGGGAGCTGTTTTTT
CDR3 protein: CSAVSGTSYTGELFF

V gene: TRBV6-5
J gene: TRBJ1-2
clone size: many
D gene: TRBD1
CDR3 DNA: TGTGCCACAAGATCCGGGACAGGTACTTATGGCTACACCTTC
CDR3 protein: CATRSGTGTYGYTF

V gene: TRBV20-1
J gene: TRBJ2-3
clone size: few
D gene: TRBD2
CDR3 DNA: TGCAGTGTTGGGGGAGGGCACGTAGATACGCAGTATTTT
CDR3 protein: CSVGGGHVDTQYF